Sequencing of this T cell receptor (beta chain) was carried out in a study of T cells after yellow fever vaccination. TCRdb reanalysed the 5' RACE reads using MiXCR and keeps one entry per CDR3 protein. The sample holds 150,000 to 200,000 distinct CDR3 sequences, around 10% seen once. The trim removed 5 bases at V and 1 base at J, leaving 10 bases unmatched. The CDR3 totals 17 residues. CDR1 SGHTA and CDR2 FQGNSA come from the germline V gene. The chain recombines TRBV7-2 with TRBJ2-7; 11 positions agree with TRBD2. Sample: CD8+ T cells sorted from PBMCs, taken 15 days after the yellow fever booster vaccination. This sequence originates from a man between 18 and 29 years old who received the YFV17D yellow fever vaccine. CDR3 sequence: CASSPQQTSGGSYEQYV. The CDR3, as DNA: TGTGCCAGCAGCCCCCAGCAAACTAGCGGGGGATCCTACGAGCAGTACGTC.